This T cell receptor beta chain came from a study of identical twins. Overall study findings and caveats: Fewer insertions were carried by abundant cord blood beta clonotypes, but none was seen in memory repertoires.

V was shortened by 1 base and J by 5 bases, with 19 bases between the two germline ends. CDR3 length: 17 residues. Germline V gene lookup returns CDR1 MGHDK and CDR2 SYGVNS. TCRdb passed the 5' RACE reads through MiXCR, listing each CDR3 protein once. The sample has 1.5 million or so distinct CDR3 sequences; about 32% are singletons. A word on this clonotype: What it recognizes is unknown.

The chain carries TRBV25-1 and TRBJ2-3; D unclear. The TCR sequence derives from a newborn girl in good health. Sequencing was performed on cord blood. The CDR3 here is CASSEFLGLTQGDTQYF. The DNA of the CDR3 is TGTGCCAGCAGTGAATTTTTGGGTCTAACACAAGGAGATACGCAGTATTTT.